A single T cell receptor beta chain is shown here with its context. Trimming cost V 3 bases and J 3 bases; bases outside gene matches: 8. The CDR3 runs to 15 residues. The germline V gene encodes CDR1 WNHNN and CDR2 SYGVQD (reference sequence). This sample was taken from a study of cytomegalovirus exposure and HLA in healthy donors. Both 60 Vbeta primers and 13 Jbeta primers went into the PCR. The table came from immunoSEQ multiplex PCR; TCRdb's copy has only in-frame clones and leaves some out. The repertoire consists of about 140,000 clones, with 76% occurring once and the leading ten covering around 2%.

This sequence originates from a female donor in good health and CMV-seropositive. The chain recombines TRBV10-1 with TRBJ2-7; 7 bases are a match to TRBD2. Sequenced sample: PBMCs. CDR3 nucleotide sequence: TGCGCCAGCAGTGATAGGCCTAGCGGTCACTACGAGCAGTACTTC. Amino acid sequence: CASSDRPSGHYEQYF.